This TCR beta chain was captured in a study of T cells in Graves' hyperthyroidism and ophthalmopathy. Trimming took off 3 bases at V and 0 bases at J, with 7 bases between the two ends. The CDR3 contains 13 residues. Per the germline V gene, CDR1 is DFQATT and CDR2 is SNEGSKA (reference sequence). Authors of the study amplified TCR beta CDR3 regions from RNA transcripts. Carried out on the TCR CDR3, a first-round RT-PCR used the HTBI primer set. A single record per CDR3 protein comes from TCRdb applying MiXCR to the multiplex PCR reads. This sample has about 420,000 distinct CDR3 sequences; roughly 15% occur once, and the top ten carry 5% to 6%. This clonotype has ten or more counts. Uncontrolled infection, other autoimmune disease, pregnancy or lactation excluded patients.

This clonotype originated in a woman in her late teens or twenties with Graves' hyperthyroidism. What was sequenced was blood. This sequence joins TRBV20-1 and TRBJ2-3; D ambiguous. This CDR3 is CSASAWSTDTQYF. In nucleotides, the CDR3 is TGCAGTGCTAGCGCTTGGAGCACAGATACGCAGTATTTT.